The 15 T cell receptor beta chains below come from one sample, sequenced in a study of cytomegalovirus exposure and HLA in healthy donors. PCR used 60 Vbeta primers and 13 Jbeta primers. The repertoire was sequenced with immunoSEQ multiplex PCR; TCRdb's copy has only in-frame clones and lacks some. The repertoire consists of about 170,000 clones, with around 76% occurring once and the leading ten covering about 7%. The sample taken for sequencing was PBMCs. The source of these receptors is a man in his forties or fifties in good health and CMV-seropositive.

The J gene is TRBJ1-1, the V gene TRBV21-1; the tabulated D call, TRBD1, remains unverified against the DNA. TRBV21-1 is a recognized pseudogene. This CDR3 region has 15 residues. The CDR3 DNA reads as TGTGCCAGCAGCAAACGGAGAACAGGGAACACTGAAGCTTTCTTT. Protein: CASSKRRTGNTEAFF.

V is TRBV7-2 and J is TRBJ2-5, with D maybe TRBD2 (6 bases). V lost 7 bases to trimming and J lost 5 bases, with 20 bases between them. The CDR3 runs 15 residues. Germline CDR1 reads SGHTA; CDR2 reads FQGNSA. CDR3 residues: CASNRRRGAGETQYF. The CDR3 DNA follows: TGTGCCAGCAATAGGAGGAGGGGCGCAGGGGAGACCCAGTACTTC.

J is TRBJ1-1 and V is TRBV5-6, with D perhaps matching TRBD1 (6 bases). V was trimmed by 9 bases and J by 2 bases, leaving 11 bases between them. CDR1 is SGHDT, CDR2 YYEEEE, per germline. CDR3 length: 12 amino acids. CDR3: CATQTGNTEAFF. The CDR3 region has the DNA TGTGCCACGCAGACAGGTAACACTGAAGCTTTCTTT.

The V and J genes are TRBV6-6 and TRBJ2-7, with D maybe TRBD2 (6 bases). The V end lost 6 bases, the J end lost 1 base, and 13 bases lay between the germline ends. This CDR3 region has 14 residues. From germline, CDR1 is MNHNY and CDR2 SVGAGI (reference sequence). CDR3 residues: CASSPRDFSYEQYF. The CDR3 nucleotides are TGTGCCAGCAGCCCTCGGGACTTTTCCTACGAGCAGTACTTC.

V and J are TRBV7-9 and TRBJ2-3; TRBD2 might be the D (6 bases). This CDR3 has 15 amino acids. The germline CDR1 and CDR2 sequences are SEHNR and FQNEAQ (reference sequence). Trimming cost V 5 bases and J 7 bases, with 19 bases left between them. The CDR3 sequence: CASSPDFGGANTQYF. CDR3 nucleotide sequence: TGTGCCAGCAGCCCAGACTTCGGGGGTGCAAATACGCAGTATTTT.

This clone has only a few counts. The chain links TRBV28 to TRBJ1-4; 8 nucleotides line up with TRBD1. Germline V gene lookup returns CDR1 MDHEN and CDR2 SYDVKM. V lost 10 bases, J lost 8 bases, and 9 bases stayed unmatched. The CDR3 runs to 13 residues. The CDR3 DNA follows: TGTGCCACCAGAGCAGGGGGCAAGGAAAAACTGTTTTTT. This translates into CATRAGGKEKLFF.

CDR3 loop: CASSQGIAGQAGTGELFF. CDR3 DNA: TGCGCCAGCAGCCAAGGCATAGCGGGGCAGGCGGGCACCGGGGAGCTGTTTTTT. The gene calls are TRBV4-3 and TRBJ2-2; 8 nucleotides match TRBD2. CDR1 and CDR2 (germline): LGHNA, YSLEER. The V segment lost 1 base and the J segment 4 bases; nucleotides outside the gene matches: 11. This CDR3 comprises 18 residues.

This clone was detected only a few times. The rearrangement joins TRBV19 to TRBJ1-1; 8 nucleotides align to TRBD1. Germline V gene lookup returns CDR1 LNHDA and CDR2 SQIVND (reference sequence). The length of the CDR3 is 15 residues. V trimming: 8 bases; J trimming: 4 bases; junction bases outside the gene matches: 12. The CDR3 nucleotides are TGTGCCAGTTCCGCGACAGGGGTATGGGGCACTGAAGCTTTCTTT. Its protein is CASSATGVWGTEAFF.

V and J are TRBV5-6 and TRBJ2-1, with 8 bases aligning to TRBD2. The CDR3 loop spans 15 amino acids. V was pared by 4 bases and J by 2 bases, with 5 bases of the junction left unmatched. Germline V gene data show CDR1 as SGHDT and CDR2 as YYEEEE. The CDR3 nucleotides read TGTGCCAGCAGCCGGGGACTAGACACCTACAATGAGCAGTTCTTC. It translates to CASSRGLDTYNEQFF.

The chain recombines TRBV7-2 with TRBJ1-2; D ambiguous. The germline CDR1 and CDR2 sequences are SGHTA and FQGNSA. This CDR3 is built from 14 residues. V was clipped by 1 base and J by 6 bases, with 12 bases between them. CDR3 coding DNA: TGTGCCAGCAGCTTAGATCCACAGTCCCATGGCTACACCTTC. Translating it yields CASSLDPQSHGYTF.

The gene calls are TRBV6-5 and TRBJ2-2; a possible D gene is TRBD1 (6 bases). Germline V gives CDR1 MNHEY, CDR2 SVGAGI. With 6 bases removed from V and 7 bases from J, the gap between germline ends came to 15 bases. The CDR3 runs to 14 residues. The CDR3 is CASSLTGSDGELFF. CDR3 nucleotides: TGTGCCAGCAGCCTAACAGGGTCCGACGGGGAGCTGTTTTTT.

The chain carries TRBV5-5 and TRBJ2-3; a weak D match, TRBD1 (6 bases). The germline gives CDR1 SGHKS, CDR2 YYEKEE (reference sequence). Trimming stripped 2 bases from V and 0 bases from J, with 13 bases between. This CDR3 is built from 16 residues. The CDR3, as DNA: TGTGCCAGCAGCTTAGGACAGATAACTAGCACAGATACGCAGTATTTT. Translated: CASSLGQITSTDTQYF.

This clone turned up a few times. This chain connects TRBV4-2 to TRBJ1-2; D not resolved. Germline V CDR1 and CDR2: LGHNA, YNFKEQ. V gave up 5 bases and J gave up 8 bases, with 18 bases separating them. The CDR3 consists of 14 residues. The CDR3 nucleotides read TGTGCCAGCAGCTTAAGCTCCAGCCGAGGGGGCTACACCTTC. It specifies CASSLSSSRGGYTF.

A single count supports this clone. The J gene is TRBJ2-7, the V gene TRBV11-2; 13 bases line up with TRBD2. Trimming at V came to 2 bases and at J to 4 bases, leaving 11 bases not matched to a gene. The CDR3 length is 18 residues. CDR1 and CDR2 (germline): SGHAT, FQNNGV. CDR3: CASSLSRTSGGKLYEQYF. Here the CDR3 DNA reads TGTGCCAGCAGCTTAAGCCGGACTAGCGGGGGAAAGCTTTACGAGCAGTACTTC.

The CDR3 reads CASSRPLGKASGYTF. The CDR3 bases are TGTGCCAGCAGCCGACCCCTCGGGAAGGCATCTGGCTACACCTTC. This rearrangement joins TRBV7-9 to TRBJ1-2; D remains unclear. This CDR3 has 15 residues. Looked up from germline, CDR1 is SEHNR and CDR2 is FQNEAQ (reference sequence). V was cut by 5 bases and J by 7 bases, with 20 bases left in between.